This T cell receptor (beta chain) derives from a study of blood T cell repertoires in COVID-19. In the study's own analysis: Quantification of nucleated cells was approximated via reference gene primer amplification. The repertoire was sequenced with immunoSEQ multiplex PCR; TCRdb's copy has only in-frame clones and lacks some. V, J and clone size derive from that table, while D and trimming were established from the DNA sequence. This sample carries 250,000 or so clones, 90% of them seen once, and the ten largest clones take roughly 2%. In germline, CDR1 is SEHNR, CDR2 FQNEAQ (reference sequence). The CDR3 extends over 14 amino acids. V gave up 0 bases and J gave up 7 bases, with 10 bases separating them.

The receptor's source is a woman in her sixties with COVID-19, enrolled during active disease. Sequencing was done on a sample of peripheral blood. This rearrangement joins TRBV7-9 to TRBJ1-5; possibly TRBD1 for D (5 bases). The CDR3 here is CASSLAGGSQPQHF. The CDR3 bases are TGTGCCAGCAGCTTAGCGGGGGGTTCCCAGCCCCAGCATTTT. Full variable domain (outside the CDR3, taken from reference TRBV7-9 and TRBJ1-5): DTGVSQNPRHKITKRGQNVTFRCDPISEHNRLYWYRQTLGQGPEFLTYFQNEAQLEKSRLLSDRFSAERPKGSFSTLEIQRTEQGDSAMYLCASSLAGGSQPQHFGDGTRLSIL.